Listed below are T cell receptor beta chains from one sample, sequenced in a study of blood T cell repertoires in COVID-19. The table came from immunoSEQ multiplex PCR; TCRdb's copy has only in-frame clones and leaves some out. The sample carries 150,000 to 200,000 clones, about 85% recorded once. Sequencing was performed on peripheral blood. These TCRs come from a man aged 55 to 70 with COVID-19, enrolled during active disease. CDR3s include the opening cysteine and the closing phenylalanine or tryptophan. Part of the rows lack a size; the others show once, few, many or a class for expanded clones.

clone size: once
V gene: TRBV11-2
CDR3 protein: CASSPTGLYGYTF

clone size: once
V gene: TRBV5-8
CDR3 protein: CASSGRDSQNEKLFF

clone size: -
V gene: TRBV3-1/TRBV3-2
CDR3 protein: CASSSRVEAFF

clone size: -
V gene: TRBV9
CDR3 protein: CASRPTGGETGELFF

clone size: -
V gene: TRBV7-2
CDR3 protein: CASSSPGQSQETQYF

clone size: -
V gene: TRBV28
CDR3 protein: CASKGLAAGAQYF

clone size: -
V gene: TRBV5-6
CDR3 protein: CASSSTGYSYNSPLHF

clone size: -
V gene: TRBV7-8
CDR3 protein: CASSSGRSSGETYEQYF

clone size: -
V gene: TRBV19
CDR3 protein: CASSVTGTEAFF

clone size: -
V gene: TRBV7-2
CDR3 protein: CASSYQTGLGAEAFF

clone size: -
V gene: TRBV12-3/TRBV12-4
CDR3 protein: CASGGANYGYTF

clone size: -
V gene: TRBV7-9
CDR3 protein: CASSPRQGSAEAFF

clone size: -
V gene: TRBV7-3
CDR3 protein: CASSQAPGDGYEQYF

clone size: -
V gene: TRBV7-9
CDR3 protein: CASSLQMNTEAFF

clone size: -
V gene: TRBV5-1
CDR3 protein: CASSWRDRVGEKLFF

clone size: -
V gene: TRBV6-5
CDR3 protein: CASIGWAGANYGYTF

clone size: few
V gene: TRBV11-2
CDR3 protein: CASSFSQGPNSPLHF

clone size: -
V gene: TRBV6-5
CDR3 protein: CASSYGTARMNTEAFF

clone size: few
V gene: TRBV21-1
CDR3 protein: CASSKVNGTGWVEAFF

clone size: -
V gene: TRBV6-1
CDR3 protein: CASSVLTGGFQETQYF

clone size: few
V gene: TRBV7-2
CDR3 protein: CASSSGYSGNTIYF

clone size: -
V gene: TRBV4-2
CDR3 protein: CASSQDSDRAELFF

clone size: -
V gene: TRBV6-1
CDR3 protein: CASSDDRGRYQPQHF

clone size: -
V gene: TRBV3-1/TRBV3-2
CDR3 protein: CASSRLRDTEAFF

clone size: -
V gene: TRBV28
CDR3 protein: CASRKDRVLHGYTF

clone size: -
V gene: TRBV27
CDR3 protein: CASSWLGGNQPQHF

clone size: -
V gene: TRBV2
CDR3 protein: CASSPEDSPLHF

clone size: once
V gene: TRBV19
CDR3 protein: CASSPSRDSNYGYTF

clone size: -
V gene: TRBV3-1/TRBV3-2
CDR3 protein: CASSQEGHTEAFF